Reported below is one T cell receptor beta chain. CDR1 and CDR2 from the germline V gene are LNHDA and SQIVND (reference sequence). V was shortened by 2 bases and J by 0 bases, with 16 bases between the two germline ends. The CDR3 spans 17 residues. TCRdb's copy holds only in-frame clones and misses some; the assay was immunoSEQ multiplex PCR. The sample lists roughly 330,000 clones; about 90% were seen once. This sample is part of a study of blood T cell repertoires in COVID-19. The wider study: Samples taken during acute and convalescent COVID-19 were collected in the United States, Italy and Spain.

Cohort 3 donors counted as recovered after two negative PCRs, clearance, or resolved symptoms. The source of this sequence is a woman aged 25 to 45 who had recovered from COVID-19. The sequencing input was PBMCs or T cells enriched from blood (not recorded which). This sequence joins TRBV19 and TRBJ1-1, with D hard to call. The CDR3 DNA reads TGTGCCAGTAGTATACATCCAGGAAACACGATGAACACTGAAGCTTTCTTT. This encodes CASSIHPGNTMNTEAFF.